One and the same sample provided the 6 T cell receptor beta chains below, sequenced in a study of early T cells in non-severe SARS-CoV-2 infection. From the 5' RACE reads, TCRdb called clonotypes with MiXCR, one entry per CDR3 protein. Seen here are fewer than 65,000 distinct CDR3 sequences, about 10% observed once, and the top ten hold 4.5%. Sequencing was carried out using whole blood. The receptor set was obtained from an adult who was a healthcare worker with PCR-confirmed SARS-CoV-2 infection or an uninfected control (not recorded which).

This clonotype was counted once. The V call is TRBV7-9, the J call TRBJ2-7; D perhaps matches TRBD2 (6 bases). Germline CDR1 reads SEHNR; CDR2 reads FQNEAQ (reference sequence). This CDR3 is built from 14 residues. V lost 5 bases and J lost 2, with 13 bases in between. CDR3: CASSARGKPYEQYF. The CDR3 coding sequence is TGTGCCAGCAGCGCCCGGGGGAAGCCCTACGAGCAGTACTTC.

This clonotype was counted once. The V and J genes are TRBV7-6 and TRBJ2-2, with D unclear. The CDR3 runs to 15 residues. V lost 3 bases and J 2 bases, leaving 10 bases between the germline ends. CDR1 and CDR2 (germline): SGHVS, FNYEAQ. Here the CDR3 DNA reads TGTGCCAGCAGCTTTGGGCTGGACAACACCGGGGAGCTGTTTTTT. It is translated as CASSFGLDNTGELFF.

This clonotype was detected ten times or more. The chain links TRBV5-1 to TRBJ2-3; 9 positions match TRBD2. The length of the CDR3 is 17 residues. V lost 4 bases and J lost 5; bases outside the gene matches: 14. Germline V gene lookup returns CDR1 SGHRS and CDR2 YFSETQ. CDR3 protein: CASSRRVAGAEGDTQYF. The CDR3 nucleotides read TGCGCCAGCAGCCGGAGGGTAGCGGGGGCTGAGGGAGATACGCAGTATTTT. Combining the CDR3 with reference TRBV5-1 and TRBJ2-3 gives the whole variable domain KAGVTQTPRYLIKTRGQQVTLSCSPISGHRSVSWYQQTPGQGLQFLFEYFSETQRNKGNFPGRFSGRQFSNSRSEMNVSTLELGDSALYLCASSRRVAGAEGDTQYFGPGTRLTVL.

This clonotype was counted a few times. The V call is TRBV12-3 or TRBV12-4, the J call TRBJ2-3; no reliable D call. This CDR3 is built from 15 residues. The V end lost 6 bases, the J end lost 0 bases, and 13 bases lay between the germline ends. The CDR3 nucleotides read TGTGCCAGCAGCCCGAGTGGGATAAGCACAGATACGCAGTATTTT. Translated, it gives CASSPSGISTDTQYF.

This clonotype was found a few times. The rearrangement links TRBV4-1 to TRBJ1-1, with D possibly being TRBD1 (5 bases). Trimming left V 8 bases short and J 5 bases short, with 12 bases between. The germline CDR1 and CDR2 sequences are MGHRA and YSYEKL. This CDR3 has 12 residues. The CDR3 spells CASQGARTEAFF. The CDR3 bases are TGCGCCAGCCAAGGGGCCAGAACTGAAGCTTTCTTT.

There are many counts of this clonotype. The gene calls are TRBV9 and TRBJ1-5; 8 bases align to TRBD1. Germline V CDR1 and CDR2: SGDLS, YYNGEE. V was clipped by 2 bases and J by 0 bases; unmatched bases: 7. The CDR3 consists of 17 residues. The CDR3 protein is CASSVGTGEYSNQPQHF. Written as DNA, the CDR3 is TGTGCCAGCAGCGTTGGGACAGGCGAATATAGCAATCAGCCCCAGCATTTT.